This TCR beta chain was sequenced during a study of CD8 T cells in Susac syndrome. Study-wide points: The relatively small number of individuals in the TCR sequencing and HLA analysis was acknowledged by the study.

A word on this clonotype: Its antigen is undetermined.

The authors reverse transcribed roughly 0.5 to 1 ug RNA with random hexamers. Across 54 Vbeta and 13 Jbeta, TCR beta CDR3 was amplified with immunoSEQ multiplex PCR. Using its own MiXCR run on the immunoSEQ multiplex PCR reads, TCRdb lists one record per CDR3 protein. Among more than 40,000 distinct CDR3 sequences listed, roughly 93% were seen once. Controls were age- and sex-matched healthy donors. TEMRA cells were FACS-enriched, with CD8+ and CD4+ T cells isolated negatively. The CDR3 sequence is 16 residues long. The genes are TRBV12-2 and TRBJ2-7. TRBV12-2 is a pseudogene. The material sequenced was CD8+ T cells from PBMCs. The receptor comes from a human donor in good health. The CDR3 DNA reads as TGTGCAAGTCGCTTAAGGGTACGACGGCCGTGGGACGAGCAGTACTTC. Protein: CASRLRVRRPWDEQYF.